One and the same sample provided the 3 T cell receptor beta chains below, sequenced in a study of shared clonotypes between healthy human individuals. The data were produced by immunoSEQ multiplex PCR, yet TCRdb's version contains in-frame clones alone and is incomplete. The repertoire holds hundreds of thousands of clones, with 70% to 80% as singletons. Material: PBMCs. Receptors were obtained from a woman aged 40 to 50 in good health. Some clones in this sample may be carry-over from other donors' samples.

The chain couples TRBV10-2 to TRBJ1-3, with D uncertain. CDR1 and CDR2 (germline): WSHSY, SAAADI. This CDR3 spans 11 amino acids. V dropped 6 bases and J dropped 0 bases, with 0 bases sitting between them. The CDR3: CASSSGNTIYF. CDR3 in DNA: TGCGCCAGCAGCTCTGGAAACACCATATATTTT.

This clone was picked up a small number of times. The chain links TRBV7-2 to TRBJ1-5; TRBD1 matches at 7 bases. Trimming cost V 5 bases and J 6 bases; bases outside gene matches: 7. The germline gives CDR1 SGHTA, CDR2 FQGNSA. This CDR3 has 14 residues. The CDR3 DNA follows: TGTGCCAGCAGCGCGCGACAGGGTGGTCAGCCCCAGCATTTT. It specifies CASSARQGGQPQHF.

The chain links TRBV2 to TRBJ2-5; D might be TRBD1 (5 bases). V was shortened by 8 bases and J by 2 bases, with 12 bases between the two germline ends. The CDR3 is made up of 13 amino acids. Germline V gene sequence: CDR1 SNHLY, CDR2 FYNNEI. The CDR3 DNA reads TGTGCCAGCCGCGAAGACAGTCAAGAGACCCAGTACTTC. As protein: CASREDSQETQYF.